This T cell receptor beta chain was documented in a study of shared T cell receptors in the human thymus (dated by TCRdb to about 2021). General notes on the study: The study investigated the way shared, self-reactive T-cell receptor alpha chains are produced in the human thymus.

Details on this clone: No cognate antigen has been identified for it. It has no much larger one-base neighbor in the sample; base qualities were not kept.

Libraries were prepared through the immunoSEQ multiplex PCR assay. TCRdb took this table from immuneACCESS and kept in-frame rearrangements with V and J called. Such tables lack part of the clones; where checked against another copy, unresolved V genes explain under half of the gap, and the rest is unexplained. This sample comprises hundreds of thousands of clones, over 75% of them detected only once. About 0.0094% of the sample belongs to the ten largest clones. Taken from cysteine to phenylalanine, the CDR3 has 17 residues. Just CDR3 DNA is preserved here, 51 bases in frame from base 1. Cut back by 5 bases and 0 bases, the V and J ends lie 19 bases apart. This sample also belongs to another study, concerning human thymus T cells. From the second report: Immunologically healthy infants undergoing open corrective cardiac surgery for congenital heart defects in Finland were used as donors. Thymus tissue was collected as surgical resects that were removed during corrective cardiac surgery. Both the thymic and the peripheral blood repertoires appeared to show biased V and J gene segment usage. The related research reported highly overlapping thymic TCR repertoires among unrelated individuals. TCR alpha and beta repertoires from fewer than ten infant thymus samples and a few related peripheral blood samples were characterized in the study. Donor ages ranging from about 6 to 244 days were recorded, and about six male and a couple of female infants were included in the cohort. Thymocytes were mechanically released from the tissue and were stored as pellets of about 8.5-31 million cells at -70 degrees C. Genomic DNA was extracted from frozen cell pellets with a QIAsymphony instrument. Using the immunoSEQ multiplex PCR assay, the TCRB and TCRAD loci were amplified from a standardized quantity of quality-controlled genomic DNA. The amplicons covered the V(D)J region and were long enough to include the CDR3 and to identify the V and J genes. Through the commercial immunoSEQ service, the amplicons were sequenced on an Illumina platform. Corrections for primer bias and sequencing errors followed previously described methods, while TCRAD and TCRB definitions were based on the IMGT database. Repertoires were analysed with immunoSEQ Analyzer 3.0 and VDJTools, covering basic statistics, V/J segment usage, diversity estimates, rarefaction and pairwise overlap. Diversity was estimated with Chao1, ChaoE, Efron-Thisted, Shannon and inverse Simpson indices, and also on datasets down-sampled to the smallest sample. Repertoire overlap was determined by strict matching of CDR3 nucleotide sequence, V gene and J gene, and Jaccard-based multidimensional scaling clustering was applied. On average, roughly 850,000 unique TCRB clonotypes were obtained from thymus samples, compared with 80,000 to 85,000 from blood samples.

The sequenced sample was thymocytes. The sequence derives from a boy in the first two years of life with a congenital heart defect. Donor details come from another sample of the same person, matched by shared clones. The chain is made from TRBV6-7 and TRBJ1-1, with a weak D call of TRBD1 (6 bases match). TRBV6-7 is labeled an ORF, and its function is uncertain. CDR3 sequence: CASSNQGCQVMNTEAFF. The DNA sequence follows: TGTGCCAGCAGTAACCAGGGGTGCCAGGTGATGAACACTGAAGCTTTCTTT.